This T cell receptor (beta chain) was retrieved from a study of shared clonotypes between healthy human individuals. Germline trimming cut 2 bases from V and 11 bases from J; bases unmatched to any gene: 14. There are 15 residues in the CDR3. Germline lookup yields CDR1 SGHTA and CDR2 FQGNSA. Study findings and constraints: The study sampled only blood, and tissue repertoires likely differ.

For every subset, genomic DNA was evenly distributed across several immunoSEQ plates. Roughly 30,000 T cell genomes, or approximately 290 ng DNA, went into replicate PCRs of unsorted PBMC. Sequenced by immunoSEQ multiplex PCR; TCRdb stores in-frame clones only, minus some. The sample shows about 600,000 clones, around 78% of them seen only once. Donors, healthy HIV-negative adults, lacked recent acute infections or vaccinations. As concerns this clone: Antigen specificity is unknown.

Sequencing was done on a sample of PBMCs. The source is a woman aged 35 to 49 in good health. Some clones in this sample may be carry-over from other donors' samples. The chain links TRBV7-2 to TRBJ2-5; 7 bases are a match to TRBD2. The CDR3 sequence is CASSLLTSFRGEQYF. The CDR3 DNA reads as TGTGCCAGCAGCTTACTGACTAGCTTCCGTGGTGAGCAGTACTTC.